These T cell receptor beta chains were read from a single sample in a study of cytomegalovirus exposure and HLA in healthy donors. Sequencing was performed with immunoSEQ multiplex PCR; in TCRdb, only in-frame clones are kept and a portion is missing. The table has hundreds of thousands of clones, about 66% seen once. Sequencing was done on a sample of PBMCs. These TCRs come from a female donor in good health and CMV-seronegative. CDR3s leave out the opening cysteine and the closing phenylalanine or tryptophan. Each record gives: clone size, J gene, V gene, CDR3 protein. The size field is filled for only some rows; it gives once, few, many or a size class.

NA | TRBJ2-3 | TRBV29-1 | SGLRGTSTDTQY
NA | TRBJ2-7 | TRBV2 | AIQDRVDEQY
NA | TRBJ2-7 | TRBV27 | ASSLSTGAYEQY
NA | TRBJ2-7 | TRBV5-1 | ASSLGKGAQYEQY
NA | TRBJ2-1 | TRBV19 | ASSISGPYNEQF
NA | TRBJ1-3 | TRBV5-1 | ASSSDDRVIGNTIY
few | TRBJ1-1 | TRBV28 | ATFLIPYQTEAF
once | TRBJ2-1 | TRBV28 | ASSQLAGGSSYNEQF
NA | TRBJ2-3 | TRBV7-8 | ASSLRALAPEGADTQY
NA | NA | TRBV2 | ASSADRGIAYEQY
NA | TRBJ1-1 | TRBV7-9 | ASSPDRGMNTEAF
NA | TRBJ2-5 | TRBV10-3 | AISGVSGQETQY
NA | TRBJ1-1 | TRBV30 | AWSSEWTEAF
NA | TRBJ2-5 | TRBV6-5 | ASTGRTSPGETQY
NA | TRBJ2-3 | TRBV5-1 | ASSYGTATDTQY
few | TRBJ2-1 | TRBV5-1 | ASSIYQISGNEQF
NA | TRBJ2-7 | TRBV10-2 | ASSEDDRGPYEQY
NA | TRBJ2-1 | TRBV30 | AWSVGGRARNEQF
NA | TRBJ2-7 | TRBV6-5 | ASSYARTGPEQY